This is a list of T cell receptor beta chains from one sample in a study of shared clonotypes between healthy human individuals. The protocol was immunoSEQ multiplex PCR, while the TCRdb copy is restricted to in-frame clones and leaves out a portion. Of around 2,000,000 clones listed, around 96% are singletons. The sequenced sample was naive CD8+ T cells sorted from blood. The receptors stem from a man between 18 and 29 years old in good health. Both conserved end residues are part of each CDR3. A D gene is named only where the DNA matches it firmly. Expanded clones get a size class; other rows say once, few or many, or leave the size out.

size	D	J	V	length	CDR3	DNA
once	NA	TRBJ2-4	TRBV27	13	CASRLTGQNIQYF	TGTGCCAGCAGACTGACCGGTCAAAACATTCAGTACTTC
NA	NA	TRBJ2-2	TRBV13	13	CASSVDTAGELFF	TGTGCCAGCAGCGTAGACACGGCCGGGGAGCTGTTTTTT
NA	NA	TRBJ2-2	TRBV5-1	16	CASSWLDVRDTGELFF	TGCGCCAGCAGCTGGCTAGATGTCCGGGACACCGGGGAGCTGTTTTTT
once	NA	TRBJ1-2	TRBV28	13	CASRLDGHYGYTF	TGTGCCAGCAGATTGGACGGGCATTATGGCTACACCTTC
NA	TRBD2	TRBJ2-1	TRBV10-3	18	CAISEIRGVSYTYNEQFF	TGTGCCATCAGTGAAATTCGGGGGGTTTCCTACACCTACAATGAGCAGTTCTTC
NA	TRBD2	TRBJ2-3	TRBV7-8	14	CASSPLAGQDTQYF	TGTGCCAGCAGCCCTCTAGCGGGGCAAGATACGCAGTATTTT
NA	NA	TRBJ2-7	TRBV7-8	15	CASSLAPGASYEQYF	TGTGCCAGCAGCTTAGCCCCAGGGGCCTCCTACGAGCAGTACTTC
NA	NA	TRBJ1-1	TRBV7-9	13	CASSWELNTEAFF	TGTGCCAGCAGCTGGGAATTAAACACTGAAGCTTTCTTT
NA	NA	TRBJ1-4	TRBV15	15	CATSSQLATNEKLFF	TGTGCCACCAGCTCCCAGCTTGCAACTAATGAAAAACTGTTTTTT
once	TRBD2	TRBJ2-1	TRBV10-3	14	CAIRPTSGNNEQFF	TGTGCCATCAGACCCACTAGCGGGAACAATGAGCAGTTCTTC
NA	NA	TRBJ1-4	TRBV10-3	16	CAISEWGGRTNEKLFF	TGTGCCATCAGTGAGTGGGGGGGAAGAACTAATGAAAAACTGTTTTTT
NA	TRBD1	TRBJ1-2	TRBV7-9	13	CASSLGDSGGYTF	TGTGCCAGCAGCTTAGGGGACAGTGGCGGCTACACCTTC
NA	NA	TRBJ1-3	TRBV6-1	15	CASSESPGIGNTIYF	TGTGCCAGCAGTGAATCTCCAGGAATAGGAAACACCATATATTTT
NA	NA	TRBJ2-7	TRBV30	14	CAWSGVGSFDEQYF	TGTGCCTGGAGCGGCGTCGGGAGTTTCGACGAGCAGTACTTC
NA	NA	TRBJ2-3	TRBV11-3	14	CASSERQGHDTQYF	TGTGCCAGCAGCGAACGTCAGGGGCATGATACGCAGTATTTT
NA	TRBD1	TRBJ2-7	TRBV4-1	17	CASSQKGGQGASYEQYF	TGCGCCAGCAGCCAAAAGGGAGGACAGGGGGCCTCCTACGAGCAGTACTTC
NA	NA	TRBJ2-1	TRBV2	16	CASSDGLASSYNEQFF	TGTGCCAGCAGTGATGGTCTAGCAAGCTCCTACAATGAGCAGTTCTTC
NA	TRBD2	TRBJ2-7	TRBV30	13	CAWRWLAGDEQYF	TGTGCCTGGAGGTGGCTAGCGGGAGACGAGCAGTACTTC
NA	NA	TRBJ1-5	TRBV5-1	14	CASIGLHGGQPQHF	TGCGCCAGCATAGGGCTCCATGGGGGTCAGCCCCAGCATTTT
NA	NA	TRBJ2-7	TRBV10-1	14	CASSLDSPSYEQYF	TGCGCCAGCAGCCTGGACAGTCCCTCCTACGAGCAGTACTTC
NA	NA	TRBJ2-7	TRBV6-1	15	CASSEGTASSYEQYF	TGTGCCAGCAGTGAAGGTACAGCGAGCTCCTACGAGCAGTACTTC
NA	TRBD1	TRBJ1-1	TRBV6-5	16	CASSYSMDRVNTEAFF	TGTGCCAGCAGTTACTCGATGGACAGGGTGAACACTGAAGCTTTCTTT
NA	NA	TRBJ2-2	TRBV5-4	12	CASSSGTGELFF	TGTGCCAGCAGCTCAGGTACCGGGGAGCTGTTTTTT
NA	NA	TRBJ2-7	TRBV13	13	CASSPGQLYEQYF	TGTGCCAGCAGCCCCGGACAGCTCTACGAGCAGTACTTC
NA	NA	TRBJ1-3	TRBV7-2	14	CASSHTGSGNTIYF	TGTGCCAGCAGCCATACAGGGAGTGGAAACACCATATATTTT
NA	NA	TRBJ2-1	TRBV4-3	16	CASSQVAPSSYNEQFF	TGCGCCAGCAGCCAAGTAGCGCCTAGCTCCTACAATGAGCAGTTCTTC
NA	NA	TRBJ2-1	TRBV6-5	13	CASSYSGNNEQFF	TGTGCCAGCAGTTACTCTGGGAACAATGAGCAGTTCTTC
NA	NA	TRBJ1-6	TRBV5-1	13	CASSLGFNSPLHF	TGCGCCAGCAGCTTGGGATTCAATTCACCCCTCCACTTT
NA	NA	TRBJ2-7	TRBV4-1	14	CASSLQGKGYEQYF	TGCGCCAGCAGCCTCCAGGGGAAGGGCTACGAGCAGTACTTC
NA	NA	TRBJ1-2	TRBV29-1	8	CSSDGYTF	TGCAGCAGTGACGGCTACACCTTC
NA	TRBD1	TRBJ2-7	TRBV27	17	CASSKLGPTGKGNEQYF	TGTGCCAGCAGTAAACTTGGTCCGACAGGGAAGGGGAACGAGCAGTACTTC
NA	TRBD2	TRBJ2-7	TRBV20-1	11	CRAGVGYEQYF	TGCAGGGCGGGAGTTGGGTACGAGCAGTACTTC
NA	NA	TRBJ2-1	TRBV2	17	CASSPFSDASSYNEQFF	TGTGCCAGCAGCCCATTTTCTGACGCGAGCTCCTACAATGAGCAGTTCTTC
NA	NA	TRBJ1-2	TRBV4-3	15	CASSRTGTDSYGYTF	TGCGCCAGCAGTCGAACCGGGACTGATTCCTATGGCTACACCTTC
NA	NA	TRBJ1-4	TRBV27	15	CASSPWGTGGEKLFF	TGTGCCAGCAGTCCATGGGGAACGGGAGGGGAAAAACTGTTTTTT
NA	NA	TRBJ2-7	TRBV10-3	11	CAMGRGDEQYF	TGTGCCATGGGCCGAGGGGACGAGCAGTACTTC
NA	TRBD2	TRBJ2-1	TRBV7-9	15	CASSLSGGAHNEQFF	TGTGCCAGCAGCCTTAGCGGGGGGGCTCACAATGAGCAGTTCTTC
NA	TRBD1	TRBJ2-1	TRBV5-6	13	CASSVDRDNEQFF	TGTGCCAGCAGCGTCGACAGGGACAATGAGCAGTTCTTC
NA	NA	TRBJ2-7	TRBV5-1	14	CASSLDSISYEQYF	TGCGCCAGCAGCTTGGACTCTATCTCCTACGAGCAGTACTTC
NA	NA	TRBJ2-7	TRBV9	12	CASSVERDEQYF	TGTGCCAGCAGCGTAGAGAGGGACGAGCAGTACTTC
NA	NA	TRBJ1-1	TRBV2	13	CASKDITLVEAFF	TGTGCCAGCAAAGACATTACATTGGTCGAAGCTTTCTTT
few	NA	TRBJ1-5	TRBV27	14	CASQPSGSNQPQHF	TGTGCCAGCCAGCCGAGTGGTAGCAATCAGCCCCAGCATTTT
NA	TRBD2	TRBJ2-3	TRBV28	16	CASSLTSGGETDTQYF	TGTGCCAGCAGTTTGACGAGCGGGGGAGAGACAGATACGCAGTATTTT
NA	TRBD2	TRBJ2-3	TRBV29-1	16	CSVAGGGNPSTDTQYF	TGCAGCGTTGCTGGCGGGGGGAACCCAAGCACAGATACGCAGTATTTT
NA	NA	TRBJ1-6	TRBV7-5	13	CARSLSLGLHLHF	TGTGCCAGAAGCCTTTCCCTGGGCCTTCACCTCCACTTT
once	NA	TRBJ2-1	TRBV25-1	13	CASWGSSYNEQFF	TGTGCCAGCTGGGGGAGCTCCTACAATGAGCAGTTCTTC
NA	NA	TRBJ2-7	TRBV5-5	14	CASSLVLASYEQYF	TGTGCCAGCAGCTTGGTGCTAGCGTCCTACGAGCAGTACTTC
NA	NA	TRBJ1-1	TRBV2	13	CASSVGEVAEAFF	TGTGCCAGCAGTGTCGGTGAGGTCGCTGAAGCTTTCTTT
NA	NA	TRBJ2-1	TRBV27	16	CASSPSLGHLYNEQFF	TGTGCCAGCAGTCCGTCCCTGGGACACCTCTACAATGAGCAGTTCTTC
NA	TRBD1	TRBJ2-3	TRBV18	19	CASSPPKGMDRGNPDTQYF	TGTGCCAGCTCACCACCTAAAGGAATGGACAGGGGGAACCCAGATACGCAGTATTTT